These T cell receptor beta chains were read from a single sample in a study of beta chain features in type 1 diabetes. TCRdb's copy holds only in-frame clones and misses some; the assay was immunoSEQ multiplex PCR. The sample lists about 190,000 clones, approximately 7.8% occurring once. The specimen was central memory CD4+ T cells from blood. These receptors came from a woman between 40 and 55 years old with type 1 diabetes. Each CDR3 is given with its conserved first and last residue. D genes are given only for firm matches. Part of the rows lack a size; the others show once, few, many or a class for expanded clones.

v_call	d_call	clone_size	j_call	cdr3_nt	cdr3_aa
TRBV10-3	TRBD1	NA	TRBJ1-1	TGTGCCTCGTGTGGAGGACAGGGTCAAGGGAACACTGAAGCTTTCTTT	CASCGGQGQGNTEAFF
TRBV7-2	NA	NA	TRBJ2-7	TGTGCCAGCAGCTTAGCTGGCGGTGGAAAAGCCTACGAGCAGTACTTC	CASSLAGGGKAYEQYF
TRBV7-2	TRBD1	few	TRBJ1-6	TGTGCCAGCAGCTTAGGCTCGGGACAGGGTAGGTCACCCCTCCACTTT	CASSLGSGQGRSPLHF
TRBV28	NA	few	TRBJ1-4	TGTGCCAGCAGTTTCCGGGATTTAGGGCTGTTTTTT	CASSFRDLGLFF
TRBV6-6	TRBD1	NA	TRBJ1-2	TGTGCCAGCAGTTACTCGCGGACAGGGTCGAGCTATGGCTACACCTTC	CASSYSRTGSSYGYTF
TRBV7-3	NA	NA	TRBJ2-6	TGTGCCAGCAGCTCGTTTTCCTCTGGGGCCAACGTCCTGACTTTC	CASSSFSSGANVLTF
TRBV6-5	NA	NA	TRBJ1-6	TGTGCCAGCAGTTCGGGACAAGAAGGCTCACCCCTCCACTTT	CASSSGQEGSPLHF
TRBV28	TRBD1	NA	TRBJ1-2	TGTGCCAGCAGTGCCTCCGGACAGGGAATGGCCTATGGCTACACCTTC	CASSASGQGMAYGYTF
TRBV19	NA	NA	TRBJ2-7	TGTGCCAGTTCAGGGAATTCCTACGAGCAGTACTTC	CASSGNSYEQYF
TRBV5-1	NA	few	TRBJ2-7	TGCGCCAGCAGCTTGGGAACTAGCCGGTACGAGCAGTACTTC	CASSLGTSRYEQYF
TRBV7-9	NA	many	TRBJ2-7	TGTGCCAGCAGCTTAGGAAGAGGCGAGCAGTACTTC	CASSLGRGEQYF
TRBV30	TRBD1	NA	TRBJ2-5	TGTGCCTGGACCAGGACAGGGAGGGAGACCCAGTACTTC	CAWTRTGRETQYF
TRBV14	TRBD1	NA	TRBJ2-1	TGTGCCAGCAGTCGAGACAGGGTAAAAGGTAATGAGCAGTTCTTC	CASSRDRVKGNEQFF
TRBV11-2	NA	NA	TRBJ1-1	TGTGCCAGCAGCTTTGGACGGGGGGGAACTGAAGCTTTCTTT	CASSFGRGGTEAFF
TRBV7-2	TRBD2	NA	TRBJ2-5	TGTGCCAGCACCTCGAGCGGGATGGGAGAGACCCAGTACTTC	CASTSSGMGETQYF
TRBV18	NA	NA	TRBJ2-7	TGTGCCAGCTCACCTCCAGGTAACTCCTACGAGCAGTACTTC	CASSPPGNSYEQYF
TRBV7-9	NA	NA	TRBJ1-6	TGTGCCAGCAGCTTAGGTGGAGATTATAATTCACCCCTCCACTTT	CASSLGGDYNSPLHF
TRBV6-5	NA	NA	TRBJ2-7	TGTGCCAGCAGTATACAGGGACAACGGCTGAGGGAGCAGTACTTC	CASSIQGQRLREQYF
TRBV6-6	TRBD1	NA	TRBJ2-7	TGTGCCAGCATTCAGGGGGAGACCTACGAGCAGTACTTC	CASIQGETYEQYF
TRBV4-3	TRBD1	NA	TRBJ1-5	TGCGCCAGCAGCCAAGATGCTTCGGGACAGGGGATCAGCAATCAGCCCCAGCATTTT	CASSQDASGQGISNQPQHF
TRBV5-8	NA	few	TRBJ2-7	TGTGCCAGCAGCTTGGCAGGGGATGGCTACGAGCAGTACTTC	CASSLAGDGYEQYF
TRBV5-1	TRBD2	NA	TRBJ2-1	TGCGCCAGCAGCTTGGATTGGCGGGGGGGACACAATGAGCAGTTCTTC	CASSLDWRGGHNEQFF
TRBV7-9	TRBD2	few	TRBJ2-2	TGTGCCACCCAAGCGGGGGGGCTGCGCACCGGGGAGCTGTTTTTT	CATQAGGLRTGELFF
TRBV18	TRBD2	NA	TRBJ2-5	TGTGCCAGCTCACCACCTAGCGGGGGAAAAAGGAACTTC	CASSPPSGGKRNF
TRBV23-1	NA	NA	TRBJ2-7	TGCGCCAGCAGTCTACTAGCAGCGAGGTCCTACGAGCAGTACTTC	CASSLLAARSYEQYF
TRBV5-1	TRBD2	few	TRBJ2-3	TGCGCCAGCAGCCGGGGACTAGCGGGGAATCGGCCAGATACGCAGTATTTT	CASSRGLAGNRPDTQYF
TRBV29-1	NA	many	TRBJ2-7	TGCAGCGTCCAATATAACAGCTACGAGCAGTACTTC	CSVQYNSYEQYF
TRBV25-1	TRBD2	few	TRBJ2-3	TGTGCCAGCAGTGAATACTTAAGCGGGGGACGCACAGATACGCAGTATTTT	CASSEYLSGGRTDTQYF
TRBV25-1	TRBD1	few	TRBJ1-1	TGTGCCAGCACCTCTCGGACAGGCTGGGCTGAAGCTTTCTTT	CASTSRTGWAEAFF